This T cell receptor (beta chain) emerged from a study of cytomegalovirus exposure and HLA in healthy donors (dated 2017 in TCRdb). About the investigation overall: In an earlier analysis of roughly 500 of the donors, 250 to 350 Gb of sequence data and some 120 million unique TCR beta sequences from 180 million or so T cells were reported. Roughly 300 gigabases of sequencing data and 70 million to 100 million unique TCR sequences were included in an early release covering roughly 600 HLA-typed donors. Of the roughly 400 genotyped donors, over 65% fell in the genetic ancestry cluster associated with self-reported Caucasian donors. The study aimed to test whether cataloging public T cell receptors could reveal signatures of past pathogen exposure. The study profiled the T cell repertoires of more than 500 subjects by immunosequencing and related them to cytomegalovirus serostatus. Besides the first cohort of 500 to 700 subjects, a separate validation cohort made up of some 110 different subjects was used. High-throughput TCR immunosequencing, statistical association of individual TCRs with disease status, and machine learning were combined to predict cytomegalovirus infection status. A later analysis re-examined previously published TCR beta repertoires from 600 to 700 donors and added high-resolution HLA genotyping to investigate patterns of TCR occurrence. Rather than using new phenotypic data, the later analysis identified candidate immune exposures from TCR beta sequences and from how often those sequences occurred across donors. In an earlier analysis of 587 of the donors, high-throughput TCR beta sequencing was used to judge whether each TCR beta V gene segment behaved as functional or pseudogenic. Alongside the repertoire data, information on donor age, sex, ethnicity and CMV serostatus was compiled. Genome-wide SNP genotypes for about three fifths of the roughly 700 donors were used in a later genetic analysis, which treated that subset as a discovery cohort. Every repertoire in the discovery cohort had been generated on one and the same sequencing platform. Class I and class II HLA loci were covered by the typing at four-digit resolution. Typing coverage differed by locus: A, B, C, DRB1 and DQB1 were typed in roughly 629-630 donors, DQA1 in about 500, DPA1 in 600 to 610, and DPB1 in around 490. Because of strong linkage in the cohort, five DR-DQ haplotypes were treated as single units for association and clustering. On average, about 200,000 unique TCR beta nucleotide sequences were sequenced per donor among 350 to 400 genotyped donors of the cohort, with approximately 18% of those sequences being non-productive. Findings and caveats that apply to the study as a whole: Because counts were too low, roughly 16 rarely observed V segments, including chromosome 9 orphons, were excluded from the earlier analysis of roughly 580 of the donors. In a later analysis, most CMV-associated TCR beta chains were found to appear HLA-restricted, with HLA associations seemingly driven largely by CMV exposure. Because HLA typing was unavailable for some donors at each locus, only the typed subset was used in association tests. In an earlier analysis of around 600 of the donors, most TCR beta V segments were observed in productive rearrangements about 87% or about 30% of the time, broadly matching IMGT annotations. Correlated functional status among segregating V segments might reflect linkage disequilibrium, but an unknown experimental factor could not be ruled out. It was suggested by the authors that the approach could potentially be generalized to other disease states and immunological phenotypes. A further reported finding was that TCR beta sequences accurately predicted the HLA-A and HLA-B alleles for most subjects in the first cohort. In a later analysis, HLA-associated TCR beta chains were found to be more clonally expanded and to have lower generation probabilities than equally common non-associated chains. A group of highly shared sequence variants was considered likely to be a technical artifact of the sequencing pipeline. In vitro tests confirmed that three of the cytomegalovirus-associated TCR beta chains recognize cytomegalovirus antigens. In a later genetic analysis, a missense DCLRE1C variant was associated with V-gene and J-gene trimming of TCR beta chains, and the association was replicated in an independent cohort. For the cohort, immune exposure information was limited to CMV serostatus. According to a later analysis, parvovirus B19, influenza, CMV and Epstein-Barr virus appeared linked to several top co-occurrence clusters. The 87-base-pair reads could not distinguish some IMGT-functional V segments, including TRBV6-2 and TRBV6-3, so those segments were excluded. A later genetic analysis reported fewer N-insertions in productive TCRs among donors in an Asian-associated ancestry cluster than the roughly 650-donor mean. Assigning TCR associations to individual alleles was difficult when HLA alleles, especially DR and DQ, strongly co-occurred. At a false discovery rate of 0.05, a later analysis linked approximately 18,000 TCR beta sequences to specific HLA alleles. The study listed approximately 160 TCR beta chains as associated with cytomegalovirus. In both the original and validation cohorts, the classifier was reported to diagnose cytomegalovirus status with high specificity and sensitivity. This cohort had only TCR beta chains sequenced, and the lack of alpha or paired-chain data limited which features could be detected. Most TCR sequences were seen in very few donors, while some public TCRs were found in many individuals. A later analysis found that TCR association rates varied across HLA loci, with DRB1 alleles showing the most associated TCRs and HLA-C alleles the fewest. The presence/absence analyses assumed that sequencing depth was roughly uniform across donors, and that assumption may not be true.

The cohort consisted of 650 to 700 healthy bone marrow donors. At the time of sampling, all cohort members were nominally healthy, though unrecorded immune exposures were likely present. The donor was CMV seropositive and was included in the group of 290 or so seropositive cohort members. Every donor gave a peripheral blood sample, and the peripheral blood mononuclear cells from that sample were used for TCR beta sequencing. Genomic DNA was extracted from the blood cell samples with the Qiagen DNeasy Blood Extraction Kit. With regard to this clone: This clone's antigen is unknown. Within one base of it there is no much larger clone, and no base qualities were kept.

Trimming removed 2 bases from V and 4 bases from J; the gene matches leave 8 bases unexplained. The germline V gene encodes CDR1 LGHNA and CDR2 YNFKEQ. The CDR3 runs 17 residues from the cysteine to the phenylalanine. The read is trimmed to its CDR3 DNA, 51 bases read in frame from base 1. Library construction relied on the immunoSEQ multiplex PCR assay. For the multiplex PCR, a mixture combining 60 forward primers for TCR Vbeta segments and 13 reverse primers for TCR Jbeta segments was used. The CDR3 region of rearranged TCR beta genes was amplified from genomic DNA with a multiplex PCR assay. Amplified TCR beta libraries were sequenced as 87-base-pair reads on the Illumina HiSeq System. As for the original processing: In a later analysis, tens of millions of unique TCR beta chains were counted across the approximately 670 repertoires, and around 10 million of these chains were shared by at least two donors. A nearest-neighbor algorithm error-corrected the raw reads and collapsed the reads into unique sequences, merging closely related sequences to remove PCR and sequencing errors. CDR3 sequences were aligned to IMGT reference sequences to assign V, D and J gene segments. Each retained sequence needed at least a six-nucleotide match to both a V gene segment and a J gene segment. A rearrangement was called productive if the CDR3 had no stop codons and remained in frame with V and J, and every other rearrangement was called non-productive. CDR3 was defined by IMGT convention, running from the second conserved V-encoded cysteine to the conserved J-encoded phenylalanine. Sequences without an unambiguous match to a single V gene segment were excluded from the earlier analysis of a few hundred of the donors. In an earlier analysis of about 590 of the donors, a V segment was called functional when productive rearrangements were above 56.7%, and segregating when the standard deviation between donors exceeded 5%. A statistical classification framework was built to diagnose cytomegalovirus status from the catalog of TCR beta chain sequences. V and J gene assignment, in a later analysis, came from comparing TCR nucleotide sequences with IMGT/GENE-DB human TR gene sequences. In a later analysis, CDR3 sequences and most-parsimonious VDJ recombination scenarios were assigned using the TCRdist pipeline. In a later analysis, every TCR beta chain was defined by the combination of its CDR3 amino acid sequence and its V-gene family, and reads without a unique V-gene family were dropped. To address suspected cross-contamination and a sequencing artifact, a later analysis removed approximately 590 highly shared, low-generation-probability nucleotide sequences. In a later analysis, a clonal expansion index was calculated for each public chain from normalized within-repertoire ranks of inferred template counts. Generation probabilities in a later analysis came from a VDJ recombination model fitted to out-of-frame rearrangements, and those results were checked against IGoR. In a later analysis, TCR-TCR, TCR-HLA and TCR-CMV co-occurrence was scored with hypergeometric tests, and a repertoire-size bias correction was applied to TCR pairs. A later analysis estimated false discovery rates by permuting HLA or CMV assignments 20 times. In a later analysis, co-occurring TCRs were grouped with DBSCAN, and TCRdist sequence similarity was added when clustering was performed within HLA-allele-positive subsets. For co-occurrence clustering, repertoires with fewer than 30,000 or more than 120,000 public chains were excluded, along with five or six repertoires with anomalous nucleotide sharing. Not all clones reach the TCRdb copy of this immuneACCESS table, which keeps in-frame sequences only. Checked studies attribute under half of the gap to unresolved V genes and leave the rest unexplained. V, J and clone size are taken as reported in that table, and D and trimming were inferred from the DNA itself. This sample has under 170,000 clones in its table, and 50% to 75% of those were observed once. The top ten clones comprise approximately 6.6% of the sample.

This clonotype originated in a woman aged 60-75 years in good health and CMV-seropositive. Sequencing was carried out using PBMCs. The V and J segments used are TRBV4-2 and TRBJ2-1, with 10 central nucleotides matching TRBD2. The nucleotide sequence reads TGTGCCAGCAGCCAATACTCCGGGACTAGCGAGTACAATGAGCAGTTCTTC. It is translated as CASSQYSGTSEYNEQFF.